Each of the 30 T cell receptor beta chains below was sequenced from the same sample in a study of blood T cell repertoires in COVID-19. Clones were read by immunoSEQ multiplex PCR, and TCRdb kept only the in-frame ones, dropping some. Of about 140,000 clones in the sample, approximately 84% were seen once. The sequencing input was PBMCs or T cells enriched from blood (not recorded which). Receptors originate from a young woman who had been exposed to COVID-19.

The V and J genes are TRBV7-3 and TRBJ1-6; TRBD1 aligns across 7 bases. CDR1 is SGHTA, CDR2 FQGTGA, per germline. The CDR3 sequence is 14 residues long. V lost 5 bases to trimming and J lost 4 bases; unmatched junction nucleotides: 2. CDR3 in amino acids: CASSRQGYNSPLHF. CDR3 coding DNA: TGTGCCAGCAGCAGACAGGGTTATAATTCACCCCTCCACTTT.

The chain combines TRBV19 with TRBJ1-5; 8 bases match TRBD1. The CDR3 covers 15 residues. The ends lost 4 bases at V and 4 bases at J; junction bases unmatched: 6. Germline values: CDR1 LNHDA, CDR2 SQIVND (reference sequence). CDR3 residues: CASSTGTGLNQPQHF. The CDR3 bases are TGTGCCAGTAGTACCGGGACAGGCTTAAATCAGCCCCAGCATTTT.

This chain uses TRBV30 with TRBJ1-2; 7 nucleotides line up with TRBD1. Germline-derived CDR1 and CDR2 are GTSNPN and SVGIG (reference sequence). CDR3 length: 14 residues. The V segment lost 1 base and the J segment 4 bases; nucleotides outside the gene matches: 6. The CDR3 sequence: CAWSARTGAYGYTF. DNA for the CDR3: TGTGCCTGGAGTGCGAGGACAGGAGCCTATGGCTACACCTTC.

This chain links TRBV28 with TRBJ1-2; 7 nucleotides match TRBD1. Germline CDR1 MDHEN, CDR2 SYDVKM. The CDR3 contains 16 residues. V shed 8 bases and J 7 bases; nucleotides not matched to a gene: 19. The CDR3: CASAPASKQGDGGYTF. The CDR3 DNA reads TGTGCCAGCGCCCCCGCGTCTAAGCAGGGGGATGGTGGCTACACCTTC.

This rearrangement joins TRBV19 to TRBJ2-7, with 11 bases that match TRBD2. Germline V gene sequence: CDR1 LNHDA, CDR2 SQIVND (reference sequence). J lost 3 bases, V lost 5 bases, and 3 bases had no gene match. This CDR3 has 14 residues. CDR3 sequence reads: CASSPGTSGYEQYF. In DNA, the CDR3 is TGTGCCAGTAGTCCCGGGACTAGCGGCTACGAGCAGTACTTC.

The chain combines TRBV18 with TRBJ1-1; D perhaps matches TRBD1 (6 bases). Trimming stripped 2 bases from V and 5 bases from J, with 15 bases between. Germline CDR1 KGHSH, CDR2 LQKENI. The CDR3 covers 15 residues. CDR3 nucleotides: TGTGCCAGCTCACCAGAGGGGGTAGCGGGGACTGAAGCTTTCTTT. Protein product: CASSPEGVAGTEAFF.

The gene calls are TRBV3-1 (or the pseudogene TRBV3-2) and TRBJ1-4; 7 bases map to TRBD1. V lost 5 bases to trimming and J lost 4 bases; unmatched junction nucleotides: 13. This CDR3 is built from 17 residues. Per germline, CDR1 LGHDT and CDR2 YNNKEL (reference sequence). The CDR3 protein is CASSERTTGTVNEKLFF. DNA for the CDR3: TGTGCCAGCAGCGAACGAACGACAGGGACGGTTAATGAAAAACTGTTTTTT.

The chain uses TRBV29-1 and TRBJ2-7; 10 bases line up with TRBD2. CDR1 is SQVTM and CDR2 is ANQGSEA in the germline V gene. There are 13 residues in the CDR3. V lost 4 bases, J lost 0 bases, and 0 bases stayed unmatched. The CDR3 nucleotides read TGCAGCGTTGCTAGCGGGAGCTCCTACGAGCAGTACTTC. This sequence encodes CSVASGSSYEQYF.

The V and J genes are TRBV6-4 and TRBJ1-6; 7 bases align to TRBD1. The CDR3 runs 15 residues. Unmatched junction bases numbered 8, after V lost 2 bases and J lost 10 bases. Germline CDR1 reads MRHNA; CDR2 reads SNTAGT. CDR3 protein: CASSDLGTAQSPLHF. DNA of the CDR3: TGTGCCAGCAGTGACCTGGGGACAGCCCAATCACCCCTCCACTTT.

CDR3 sequence reads: CASSEFNNPGEAFF. The DNA for the CDR3 is TGTGCCAGCAGTGAATTTAACAACCCAGGCGAAGCTTTCTTT. V gene TRBV25-1 combines with J gene TRBJ1-1; D ambiguous. V was clipped by 1 base and J by 8 bases, with 14 bases between them. CDR3 length: 14 amino acids. Per the germline V gene, CDR1 is MGHDK and CDR2 is SYGVNS. The full variable domain, rest sourced from reference TRBV25-1 and TRBJ1-1, is EADIYQTPRYLVIGTGKKITLECSQTMGHDKMYWYQQDPGMELHLIHYSYGVNSTEKGDLSSESTVSRIRTEHFPLTLESARPSHTSQYLCASSEFNNPGEAFFGQGTRLTVV.

The chain carries TRBV19 and TRBJ2-7, with 9 bases that match TRBD2. The germline gives CDR1 LNHDA, CDR2 SQIVND (reference sequence). The ends lost 6 bases at V and 2 bases at J; junction bases unmatched: 8. This CDR3 is 15 amino acids long. CDR3 protein: CASRQSGGRAYEQYF. The CDR3 DNA sequence: TGTGCCAGTAGGCAGTCGGGCGGGAGGGCCTACGAGCAGTACTTC.

The rearrangement joins TRBV24-1 to TRBJ2-7; 9 bases map to TRBD1. Per the germline V gene, CDR1 is KGHDR and CDR2 is SFDVKD. The CDR3 length is 13 residues. Trimming at V came to 3 bases and at J to 8 bases, leaving 4 bases not matched to a gene. Here the CDR3 reads CATSDGTGKKQYF. CDR3 coding DNA: TGTGCCACCAGTGATGGGACAGGGAAAAAGCAGTACTTC.

The rearrangement links TRBV7-2 to TRBJ2-5; 10 bases are a match to TRBD2. The V gene end was trimmed by 5 bases and the J gene end by 2 bases; junction bases not matched to a gene: 8. CDR1 and CDR2 (germline): SGHTA, FQGNSA. The CDR3 contains 16 residues. The CDR3 DNA reads TGTGCCAGCAGCCAGGGGGGAGCGGGAGGGCAAGAGACCCAGTACTTC. It encodes CASSQGGAGGQETQYF.

The V call is TRBV5-1, the J call TRBJ1-1; possible D gene TRBD1, 6 bases. V was shortened by 5 bases and J by 1 base, with 18 bases between the two germline ends. Germline V gives CDR1 SGHRS, CDR2 YFSETQ. This CDR3 contains 16 residues. In DNA, the CDR3 is TGCGCCAGCAGACGCTCCGGGGGGGACAAGAACACTGAAGCTTTCTTT. Protein: CASRRSGGDKNTEAFF.

V and J are TRBV10-3 and TRBJ2-1; no firm D call. The CDR3 loop spans 11 amino acids. CDR1 ENHRY and CDR2 SYGVKD come from the germline V gene. V shed 2 bases and J shed 9 bases, with 5 bases lying between them. The CDR3 region is CAISEDSEQFF. The CDR3 coding sequence is TGTGCCATCAGTGAGGACTCTGAGCAGTTCTTC.

The rearrangement joins TRBV3-1 (or the pseudogene TRBV3-2) to TRBJ1-2; 7 positions match TRBD1. Germline V gene sequence: CDR1 LGHDT, CDR2 YNNKEL (reference sequence). The trim removed 0 bases at V and 6 bases at J, leaving 4 bases unmatched. This CDR3 has 14 residues. In nucleotides, the CDR3 is TGTGCCAGCAGCCAAGATAGTACAGGGGATGGCTACACCTTC. It specifies CASSQDSTGDGYTF.

The V call is TRBV12-5, the J call TRBJ1-1; D is uncertain. CDR1 and CDR2 (germline): LGHNT, FRNRAP. The CDR3 is 14 amino acids. V lost 1 base and J 3 bases, leaving 9 bases between the germline ends. CDR3 DNA sequence: TGTGCTAGTGGTTTGGCCTTACGAGACACTGAAGCTTTCTTT. This gives the protein CASGLALRDTEAFF.

The chain employs TRBV7-8 and TRBJ1-5; 7 positions agree with TRBD1. The germline gives CDR1 SGHVS, CDR2 FQNEAQ. This CDR3 has 14 residues. Trimming removed 1 base from V and 7 bases from J; junction bases left unmatched: 4. The CDR3 sequence is CASSLVGTEQPQHF. Here the CDR3 DNA reads TGTGCCAGCAGCTTAGTAGGGACAGAGCAGCCCCAGCATTTT.

The genes are TRBV18 and TRBJ1-5; D gene ambiguous. This CDR3 has 13 residues. The germline V gene has CDR1 KGHSH and CDR2 LQKENI. V shed 2 bases and J shed 3 bases, with 5 bases lying between them. CDR3 amino acids: CASSPRHNQPQHF. CDR3 DNA: TGTGCCAGCTCACCAAGACACAATCAGCCCCAGCATTTT.

This chain links TRBV7-8 with TRBJ2-7; D is ambiguous. With 4 bases removed from V and 3 bases from J, the gap between germline ends came to 28 bases. The CDR3 runs to 19 residues. The germline V gene has CDR1 SGHVS and CDR2 FQNEAQ. The CDR3 DNA follows: TGTGCCAGCAGCTCGACTCAGAGTTATTGGAGAGCCTCCAGCTACGAGCAGTACTTC. Protein: CASSSTQSYWRASSYEQYF.

CDR3 coding DNA: TGTGCCAGCAGCTCTACAGGATACTATAATTCACCCCTCCACTTT. Encoded protein: CASSSTGYYNSPLHF. The V and J genes are TRBV7-9 and TRBJ1-6; D is possibly TRBD1 (5 bases). Trimming cost V 4 bases and J 3 bases, with 10 bases left between them. The length of the CDR3 is 15 residues. CDR1 is SEHNR, CDR2 FQNEAQ, per germline (reference sequence). Supplemented by reference TRBV7-9 and TRBJ1-6, the full variable domain reads DTGVSQNPRHKITKRGQNVTFRCDPISEHNRLYWYRQTLGQGPEFLTYFQNEAQLEKSRLLSDRFSAERPKGSFSTLEIQRTEQGDSAMYLCASSSTGYYNSPLHFGNGTRLTVT.

This chain joins TRBV11-2 and TRBJ2-1, with a weak D call TRBD1 (5 bases). V was shortened by 2 bases and J by 0 bases, with 11 bases between the two germline ends. The germline CDR1 and CDR2 sequences are SGHAT and FQNNGV. The CDR3 has 16 residues. The CDR3 nucleotides read TGTGCCAGCAGCTTAACCCCCCAGGGCTCCTACAATGAGCAGTTCTTC. The encoded protein is CASSLTPQGSYNEQFF.

The CDR3 region is CASSPRQGNQPQHF. The CDR3 region has the DNA TGTGCCAGCAGCCCAAGACAGGGGAATCAGCCCCAGCATTTT. J is TRBJ1-5 and V is TRBV7-2, with 8 bases identical to TRBD1. V lost 5 bases to trimming and J lost 4 bases; unmatched junction nucleotides: 4. Germline assignment: CDR1 SGHTA and CDR2 FQGNSA. This CDR3 has 14 residues.

The chain has TRBV6-2 or TRBV6-3 and TRBJ2-4, with D hard to call. The V end lost 2 bases, the J end lost 9 bases, and 14 bases lay between the germline ends. This CDR3 has 14 residues. Germline loops: CDR1 MNHEY, CDR2 SVGEGT. In DNA form, the CDR3 reads TGTGCCAGCAGTTACGAGGCGCAGAACCGCATTCAGTACTTC. Residues: CASSYEAQNRIQYF.

V is TRBV7-8 and J is TRBJ1-3, with D perhaps TRBD1 (6 bases). In germline, CDR1 is SGHVS, CDR2 FQNEAQ. Trimming took off 3 bases at V and 7 bases at J, with 16 bases between the two ends. The CDR3 runs to 15 residues. In DNA, the CDR3 is TGTGCCAGCAGCTTTCAGGGGAGCTATGCTAACACCATATATTTT. Translation: CASSFQGSYANTIYF.

The V gene is TRBV27, the J gene TRBJ2-7, with TRBD2 identical over 10 bases. Germline V gene data show CDR1 as MNHEY and CDR2 as SMNVEV (reference sequence). CDR3 length: 15 residues. V lost 4 bases to trimming and J lost 3 bases; unmatched junction nucleotides: 6. DNA of the CDR3: TGTGCCAGCAGTTCGAGCGGGAGGGCCCTCTACGAGCAGTACTTC. Translated: CASSSSGRALYEQYF.

This chain connects TRBV5-5 to TRBJ1-5; TRBD1 matches at 9 bases. The germline V gene encodes CDR1 SGHKS and CDR2 YYEKEE (reference sequence). Trimming at V came to 0 bases and at J to 2 bases, leaving 3 bases not matched to a gene. This CDR3 has 16 residues. CDR3 coding DNA: TGTGCCAGCAGCTTGGGGACAGGGGCCGGCAATCAGCCCCAGCATTTT. Translating gives CASSLGTGAGNQPQHF.

In this sample, this clone turned up many times. The chain has TRBV28 and TRBJ1-5, with D uncertain. There are 14 residues in the CDR3. The germline V gene encodes CDR1 MDHEN and CDR2 SYDVKM. The V and J ends lost 1 base and 10 bases respectively, with 14 bases between them. The CDR3 coding sequence is TGTGCCAGCAGTTTATACCGGGGAGTCAGCCCCCAGCATTTT. Translation: CASSLYRGVSPQHF.

The CDR3: CASSSLVVGETQYF. The CDR3, as DNA: TGTGCCAGCAGCTCACTAGTGGTGGGAGAGACCCAGTACTTC. The chain recombines TRBV7-6 with TRBJ2-5; D is perhaps TRBD2 (5 bases). The V gene's germline CDR1 is SGHVS and CDR2 FNYEAQ. The CDR3 has 14 amino acids. V lost 4 bases, J lost 4 bases, and 13 bases lay in between.

This clone occurred a few times. V usage is TRBV2 and J usage is TRBJ1-2, with D hard to call. The V end lost 6 bases, the J end lost 6 bases, and 14 bases lay between the germline ends. The V gene's germline CDR1 is SNHLY and CDR2 FYNNEI. This CDR3 spans 13 amino acids. CDR3 in DNA: TGTGCCAGCAGGGTTCTCGGCGGGGATGGCTACACCTTC. Residues: CASRVLGGDGYTF.